A single T cell receptor (beta chain) is shown here with its context. What it binds is unknown. This sample is part of a study of a mutant IDH1 vaccine in newly diagnosed glioma. Study details: Of treated patients, 62.5% were men and roughly 40% women, averaging about 40 years. Most patients had radiochemotherapy with temozolomide before enrollment; others had one alone. Overall study results and limits: The study observed vaccine-induced immune responses in 90% to 95% of patients.

Sequencing used immunoSEQ multiplex PCR; TCRdb keeps in-frame clones, though not all of them. The sample includes under 35,000 clones, 70% to 90% of them seen just once. The time point was: baseline, week 1 (first vaccination visit). Treatment reported: pre-vaccination baseline after standard-of-care therapy. This CDR3 is 15 amino acids long. V lost 2 bases and J lost 1; bases outside the gene matches: 2. Germline CDR1 reads SGDLS; CDR2 reads YYNGEE. The sequence was collected from a woman aged 40-49 years with glioma. V is TRBV9 and J is TRBJ2-2; 7 bases match TRBD2. The sequences come from PBMCs, collected from a glioma patient treated with radiotherapy, temozolomide or both. The CDR3, as DNA: TGTGCCAGCAGCGTCGGCGGGAGGAACACCGGGGAGCTGTTTTTT. This codes for CASSVGGRNTGELFF.